These T cell receptor beta chains were read from a single sample in a study of Tregs in tolerant kidney transplant recipients. The method was immunoSEQ multiplex PCR; TCRdb's version includes in-frame clones alone and lacks a portion of them. Of about 100,000 clones in the sample, 90% were seen once. Material: CD4+ T cells from blood, obtained before the transplant. These receptors came from a human donor who received a combined kidney and bone marrow transplant. CDR3s include the opening cysteine and the closing phenylalanine or tryptophan. The order of the fields is D gene, clone size, J gene, V gene, CDR3 DNA, CDR3 protein. D genes are given only for firm matches. Rows give clone size only sometimes, using once, few, many, or a class for an expanded clone.

TRBD1	NA	TRBJ2-4	TRBV18	TGTGCCAGCTCACCCTCGTGGGGACAGGGGGAATCCAAAAACATTCAGTACTTC	CASSPSWGQGESKNIQYF
NA	NA	TRBJ2-7	TRBV6-5	TGTGCCAGCAGTTACTCCCTAGCGCGGGAGCAGTACTTC	CASSYSLAREQYF
TRBD2	NA	TRBJ2-5	TRBV28	TGTGCCAGCAGCCCCTCCGCGGGAGGTGGGGAGACCCAGTACTTC	CASSPSAGGGETQYF
NA	NA	TRBJ1-5	TRBV5-1	TGCGCCAGCAGCTTGGCCGGGGATAGCAATCAGCCCCAGCATTTT	CASSLAGDSNQPQHF
NA	NA	TRBJ2-1	TRBV15	TGTGCCACTCATACCAGGGACTCCTACAATGAGCAGTTCTTC	CATHTRDSYNEQFF
NA	NA	TRBJ1-5	TRBV15	TGTGCCACCAGCAGGGCGGGGTATAGCAATCAGCCCCAGCATTTT	CATSRAGYSNQPQHF
TRBD1	NA	TRBJ1-4	TRBV7-6	TGTGCCAGCAGCCAGAGAGGGACAGGGGTAGGGGAAAAACTGTTTTTT	CASSQRGTGVGEKLFF
NA	NA	TRBJ1-4	TRBV5-4	TGTGCCAGCAGCTTGGGTGGAGGGGAGGGTGAAAAACTGTTTTTT	CASSLGGGEGEKLFF
TRBD1	NA	TRBJ1-1	TRBV2	TGTGCCAGGATTGATCTAACAGGGGGCACTGAAGCTTTCTTT	CARIDLTGGTEAFF
TRBD1	NA	TRBJ1-6	TRBV4-1	TGCGCCAGCACCCCCGTAGGGACAGCGAGAAATTCACCCCTCCACTTT	CASTPVGTARNSPLHF
NA	NA	TRBJ2-5	TRBV4-1	TGCGCCAGCAGCCGGCCCGGGGAGACCCAGTACTTC	CASSRPGETQYF
NA	NA	TRBJ2-2	TRBV5-1	TGCGCCAGCAGCTTCGGGGGGCTAGACACCGGGGAGCTGTTTTTT	CASSFGGLDTGELFF
TRBD1	NA	TRBJ1-1	TRBV15	TGTGCCACCAGGTCTGTCCTAGGTGTGAAGGGGGCCACTGAAGCTTTCTTT	CATRSVLGVKGATEAFF
TRBD2	NA	TRBJ2-7	TRBV28	TGTGCCAGCAGTGGGGAGGGCGGTCTACGGTGGTACTTC	CASSGEGGLRWYF
TRBD1	NA	TRBJ1-2	TRBV10-3	TGTGCCATCAACGAGGACAGGGGGGATGGCTACACCTTC	CAINEDRGDGYTF
NA	NA	TRBJ1-6	TRBV29-1	TGCAGCGTTGAAGAGAGCTCCTATAATTCACCCCTCCACTTT	CSVEESSYNSPLHF
NA	NA	TRBJ1-3	TRBV7-2	TGTGCCAGCAGCTGGGGAGGGTCCTCTGGAAACACCATATATTTT	CASSWGGSSGNTIYF
NA	NA	TRBJ2-3	TRBV10-3	TGTGCCACCATGACTTCCGACTACACAGATACGCAGTATTTT	CATMTSDYTDTQYF
TRBD2	NA	TRBJ2-7	TRBV28	TGTGCCAGCAGTTCGGGAGGCTACGAGCAGTACTTC	CASSSGGYEQYF
TRBD2	NA	TRBJ2-2	TRBV5-1	TGCGCCAGCAGCTTGGGGGTAGCGGGTACCGGGGAGCTGTTTTTT	CASSLGVAGTGELFF
NA	once	TRBJ1-4	TRBV7-2	TGTGCCAGCAGCCTTCGGGATCATGAAAAACTGTTTTTT	CASSLRDHEKLFF
NA	NA	TRBJ1-2	TRBV19	TGTGCCAGTAGTATAGCAGGTCCCTATGGCTACACCTTC	CASSIAGPYGYTF
NA	NA	TRBJ1-1	TRBV9	TGTGCCAGCAGCGTAGCACCTCTAGCCACTGAAGCTTTCTTT	CASSVAPLATEAFF
NA	NA	TRBJ2-7	TRBV23-1	TGCGCCAGCAGTCGGGGCTCGGGCTACGAGCAGTACTTC	CASSRGSGYEQYF
NA	once	TRBJ2-1	TRBV9	TGTGCCAGCAGCCCCCAGGACTACTCCAATGAGCAGTTCTTC	CASSPQDYSNEQFF